This TCR beta chain was found in a study of cytomegalovirus exposure and HLA in healthy donors. Background on the study: Of roughly 400 genotyped donors, more than 65% grouped in the Caucasian-associated ancestry cluster. General study findings and limits: Sequences of the TCR beta chain were said to predict the HLA-A and HLA-B alleles of most subjects accurately.

While unrecorded immune exposures were likely, the donors were nominally healthy when sampled. On this clone itself: The target antigen is unknown.

The CDR3 extends over 15 amino acids. The junction had 9 bases not matched to a gene; V was cut back by 7 bases and J by 6 bases. Germline CDR1 reads MDHEN; CDR2 reads SYDVKM. The PCR had 60 Vbeta and 13 Jbeta primers. Sequencing used immunoSEQ multiplex PCR; TCRdb keeps in-frame clones, though not all of them. The sample consists of over 100,000 clones, roughly a tenth of them appearing once. Sequences were obtained from PBMCs. V usage is TRBV28 and J usage is TRBJ2-2, with 9 bases lining up with TRBD1. The receptor was isolated from a man aged 35 to 55 in good health and CMV-seropositive. The CDR3 DNA reads TGTGCCAGCACCCCAACTCGGACAGGGGCCGGGGAGCTGTTTTTT. This gives the protein CASTPTRTGAGELFF.